The 3 T cell receptor beta chains presented below share a single source sample, sequenced in a study of cytomegalovirus exposure and HLA in healthy donors. PCR primers comprised 60 Vbeta and 13 Jbeta primers. Sequencing was performed with immunoSEQ multiplex PCR; in TCRdb, only in-frame clones are kept and a portion is missing. The sample has about 120,000 clones; over 60% are singletons. Sample: PBMCs. These receptors were obtained from a man aged 25 to 40 in good health and CMV-seropositive.

The chain employs TRBV4-1 and TRBJ2-2, with 12 bases identical to TRBD2. The CDR3 is 17 residues long. V was clipped by 6 bases and J by 7 bases; unmatched bases: 12. Germline CDR1 and CDR2: MGHRA and YSYEKL. This CDR3 is CASRFLLAGGRGGELFF. The CDR3 DNA follows: TGCGCCAGCAGATTCCTACTAGCGGGGGGCCGGGGCGGGGAGCTGTTTTTT.

The table lists this clone with a count of one. The junction and the germline gene differ at one end; a read error may be behind it. The chain uses TRBV7-9 and TRBJ2-7; D is unclear. Looked up from germline, CDR1 is SEHNR and CDR2 is FQNEAQ (reference sequence). The CDR3 extends over 13 amino acids. In DNA, the CDR3 is TGTTCCAGCAGCCAAGTTTTCACTGACGAGCAGTACTTC. It encodes CSSSQVFTDEQYF.

This rearrangement joins TRBV5-6 to TRBJ1-1; TRBD1 aligns across 8 bases. CDR3 length equals 17 residues. The V gene's germline CDR1 is SGHDT and CDR2 YYEEEE. V lost 4 bases, J lost 6 bases, and 17 bases stayed unmatched. This CDR3 reads CASSLHRQGNFFAEAFF. The CDR3, as DNA: TGTGCCAGCAGCCTACACCGACAGGGGAATTTTTTCGCTGAAGCTTTCTTT.